The clone carrying this T cell receptor beta chain occurred many times. This entry is derived from a study of T-cell reconstitution after alpha-beta-depleted transplantation in children. Unique molecular identifiers were built into the TCRbeta library. Each CDR3 protein gets one entry after TCRdb re-called the PCR reads with MiXCR. Of some 240,000 distinct CDR3 sequences listed, around 12% are singletons. Trimming cost V 5 bases and J 3 bases, with 23 bases left between them. Germline V lookup: CDR1 SEHNR, CDR2 FQNEAQ (reference sequence). The length of the CDR3 is 17 residues. The rearrangement joins TRBV7-9 to TRBJ2-7; D might be TRBD1 (6 bases). The clonotype originates from a human donor who donated a stem cell graft to a child with acute lymphoblastic leukemia. The sample in question was PBMCs from the stem cell graft donor, obtained from the stem cell graft. The CDR3 loop reads CASSASVLRGKNYEQYF. Here the CDR3 DNA reads TGTGCCAGCAGCGCCTCCGTTTTAAGGGGGAAAAACTACGAGCAGTACTTC.